What follows are 17 T cell receptor beta chains derived from one specimen sequenced in a study of T cell repertoires in cytomegalovirus infection. TCRdb redid the calling of the reads with MiXCR, one entry per CDR3 protein. The data show some 160,000 distinct CDR3 sequences, roughly a sixth seen once. Sequenced sample: CD8+ T cells from PBMCs. The receptors here all came from a human donor in good health (CMV status not recorded). Some clones in this sample may be carry-over from other donors' samples.

In this sample, this clonotype turned up many times. The chain joins TRBV7-6 to TRBJ2-1; D is ambiguous. V shed 6 bases and J shed 3 bases, with 9 bases lying between them. The CDR3 is 13 amino acids. The V gene's germline CDR1 is SGHVS and CDR2 FNYEAQ. CDR3 bases: TGTGCCAGCAGTTTGGACCACTACAATGAGCAGTTCTTC. This translates into CASSLDHYNEQFF.

The J gene is TRBJ1-4, the V gene TRBV7-9; TRBD1 matches 7 bases. Per the germline V gene, CDR1 is SEHNR and CDR2 is FQNEAQ (reference sequence). Trimming cost V 4 bases and J 11 bases; bases outside gene matches: 10. The CDR3 consists of 14 residues. CDR3 bases: TGTGCCAGCAGCTCCGGGACAGACTTTGGGAAACTGTTTTTT. It is translated as CASSSGTDFGKLFF.

This clonotype was counted once. The rearrangement links TRBV28 to TRBJ2-7; TRBD2 matches 7 bases. V was pared by 7 bases and J by 2 bases, with 11 bases of the junction left unmatched. The CDR3 runs to 15 residues. Germline V gives CDR1 MDHEN, CDR2 SYDVKM. This CDR3 reads CASTVEAGVTYEQYF. CDR3 sequence (DNA): TGTGCCAGCACCGTAGAGGCGGGAGTTACCTACGAGCAGTACTTC.

This clonotype was counted many times. The genes are TRBV7-2 and TRBJ2-5; a possible D gene is TRBD1 (6 bases). V was shortened by 4 bases and J by 2 bases, with 17 bases between the two germline ends. The CDR3 contains 16 residues. Germline V lookup: CDR1 SGHTA, CDR2 FQGNSA. The CDR3 loop reads CASSSQVRGQQETQYF. In DNA, the CDR3 is TGTGCCAGCAGCTCCCAAGTGAGAGGACAGCAAGAGACCCAGTACTTC. Using reference TRBV7-2 and TRBJ2-5 for the parts outside the CDR3, the full variable domain is GAGVSQSPSNKVTEKGKDVELRCDPISGHTALYWYRQSLGQGLEFLIYFQGNSAPDKSGLPSDRFSAERTGGSVSTLTIQRTQQEDSAVYLCASSSQVRGQQETQYFGPGTRLLVL.

V usage is TRBV4-1 and J usage is TRBJ1-1; TRBD1 might be the D (5 bases). CDR1 and CDR2 (germline): MGHRA, YSYEKL. The CDR3 consists of 16 residues. The ends were cut back, 1 base at V and 1 base at J, with 13 bases in the middle. CDR3 bases: TGCGCCAGCAGCCAAGTTCAGGGATCCGCGAACACTGAAGCTTTCTTT. Protein sequence: CASSQVQGSANTEAFF.

As for this clonotype: The junction shows a germline mismatch at one end, possibly a read error. The CDR3 sequence is CDSSYGDEQYF. The DNA of the CDR3 is TGTGACAGCAGTTATGGGGACGAGCAGTACTTC. V usage is TRBV6-5 and J usage is TRBJ2-7; D unresolved. The germline gives CDR1 MNHEY, CDR2 SVGAGI. The CDR3 is 11 amino acids.

This clonotype occurred a few times. The chain joins TRBV7-3 to TRBJ2-1; TRBD2 might be the D (5 bases). Germline assignment: CDR1 SGHTA and CDR2 FQGTGA. The CDR3 spans 12 residues. The V and J ends lost 5 bases and 12 bases respectively, with 14 bases between them. The DNA for the CDR3 is TGTGCCAGCAGCCCCCTCGGCGGGTCGCAGTTCTTC. Translation gives CASSPLGGSQFF. The variable domain in full, with the rest retrieved from reference TRBV7-3 and TRBJ2-1, is GAGVSQTPSNKVTEKGKYVELRCDPISGHTALYWYRQSLGQGPEFLIYFQGTGAADDSGLPNDRFFAVRPEGSVSTLKIQRTERGDSAVYLCASSPLGGSQFFGPGTRLTVL.

This chain uses TRBV7-8 with TRBJ1-1; the D is unclear. This CDR3 region has 13 residues. Trimming took 10 bases from V and 0 from J, leaving 12 bases between them. Germline V lookup: CDR1 SGHVS, CDR2 FQNEAQ. CDR3 nucleotide sequence: TGTGCCACCCGGGCCGAAATGAACACTGAAGCTTTCTTT. It yields the protein CATRAEMNTEAFF.

This rearrangement joins TRBV28 to TRBJ2-2, with TRBD2 identical over 12 bases. CDR1 is MDHEN, CDR2 SYDVKM, per germline. J was trimmed by 3 bases and V by 8 bases; bases with no gene match: 4. This CDR3 spans 15 amino acids. CDR3 nucleotides: TGTGCCAGCTATGGACTAGCGGGATACACCGGGGAGCTGTTTTTT. Translated, it gives CASYGLAGYTGELFF.

This clonotype was seen a handful of times. The chain uses TRBV20-1 and TRBJ2-3; D call uncertain. This CDR3 region has 14 residues. Germline CDR1 is DFQATT and CDR2 is SNEGSKA (reference sequence). With 0 bases removed from V and 4 bases from J, the gap between germline ends came to 11 bases. CDR3 sequence: CSARDPHSPDTQYF. The CDR3 DNA follows: TGCAGTGCTAGAGATCCGCATTCCCCAGATACGCAGTATTTT.

This clonotype was seen a few times. This chain links TRBV4-1 with TRBJ2-5, with D hard to call. The CDR3 spans 15 residues. V was trimmed by 0 bases and J by 5 bases, leaving 13 bases between them. In germline, CDR1 is MGHRA, CDR2 YSYEKL. Here the CDR3 DNA reads TGCGCCAGCAGCCAAGATCCCGATGAACTCGAGACCCAGTACTTC. Its protein is CASSQDPDELETQYF.

Many counts were recorded for this clonotype. The V gene is TRBV7-8, the J gene TRBJ2-3; 10 bases fit TRBD1. Unmatched junction bases numbered 13, after V lost 5 bases and J lost 5 bases. The CDR3 loop spans 17 amino acids. Germline V gives CDR1 SGHVS, CDR2 FQNEAQ. The CDR3 spells CASSRSLRDRGKDTQYF. In DNA, the CDR3 is TGTGCCAGCAGCCGTTCTCTCAGGGACAGGGGCAAAGATACGCAGTATTTT.

The table lists this clonotype with a few counts. The chain links TRBV7-9 to TRBJ2-1; no clear D. CDR3 size: 14 residues. Germline CDR1 SEHNR, CDR2 FQNEAQ (reference sequence). The ends were cut back, 2 bases at V and 6 bases at J, with 11 bases in the middle. Here the CDR3 reads CASSLKGQLNEQFF. The CDR3 DNA sequence: TGTGCCAGCAGCTTAAAAGGCCAGCTCAATGAGCAGTTCTTC. The full variable domain, completed using reference TRBV7-9 and TRBJ2-1, is DTGVSQNPRHKITKRGQNVTFRCDPISEHNRLYWYRQTLGQGPEFLTYFQNEAQLEKSRLLSDRFSAERPKGSFSTLEIQRTEQGDSAMYLCASSLKGQLNEQFFGPGTRLTVL.

This clonotype was picked up many times. V and J are TRBV5-4 and TRBJ2-7; no reliable D call. CDR3 size: 13 residues. CDR1 is SGHNT and CDR2 is YYREEE in the germline V gene (reference sequence). V lost 3 bases and J 5 bases, leaving 12 bases between the germline ends. This CDR3 reads CASSSISVHEQYF. As DNA, the CDR3 is TGTGCCAGCAGCTCGATCTCGGTCCACGAGCAGTACTTC.

This sequence joins TRBV4-3 and TRBJ1-5, with 8 nucleotides matching TRBD1. From germline, CDR1 is LGHNA and CDR2 YSLEER. V gave up 2 bases and J gave up 4 bases; unmatched junction bases: 4. The CDR3 extends over 15 amino acids. CDR3 sequence: CASSQYRDRNQPQHF. The CDR3 DNA follows: TGCGCCAGCAGCCAATACCGGGACAGGAATCAGCCCCAGCATTTT.

This clonotype was seen ten or more times. The chain carries TRBV7-8 and TRBJ1-1; D unresolved. Germline V gives CDR1 SGHVS, CDR2 FQNEAQ. Trimming pared 2 bases from V and 7 bases from J, leaving 11 bases between. This CDR3 is built from 13 residues. CDR3 DNA: TGTGCCAGCAGCTTAATGCCTCCATTTGAAGCTTTCTTT. It encodes CASSLMPPFEAFF.

This clonotype showed up just a few times. One junction end disagrees with the germline gene, perhaps due to a read error. This chain joins TRBV19 and TRBJ2-1, with D perhaps being TRBD1 or TRBD2 (6 bases each). The CDR3 has 14 residues. CDR1 and CDR2 (germline): LNHDA, SQIVND (reference sequence). CDR3: CASSMGAGGPQLIF. The CDR3 DNA reads as TGTGCCAGTAGTATGGGGGCCGGGGGCCCTCAACTAATCTTC.